These T cell receptor beta chains were read from a single sample in a study of blood T cell repertoires in COVID-19. Here immunoSEQ multiplex PCR was the method, and the copy in TCRdb shows in-frame clones only, minus some. The data contain about 400,000 clones, approximately 89% of them singletons. The material sequenced was PBMCs or T cells enriched from blood (not recorded which). The source of these receptors is a woman younger than 45 who had recovered from COVID-19. CDR3s include the opening cysteine and the closing phenylalanine or tryptophan. A D gene is named only where the DNA matches it firmly. Clone size is given for some rows only: seen once, a few or many times, or a class if the clone is expanded.

d_call,clone_size,v_call,j_call,cdr3_nt,cdr3_aa
NA,NA,TRBV15,TRBJ1-3,TGTGCCACCAGCAGACCATCGTCAGCTGGAAACACCATATATTTT,CATSRPSSAGNTIYF
NA,NA,TRBV30,TRBJ1-2,TGTGCCTGGCCCAGGGAAGACTATGGCTACACCTTC,CAWPREDYGYTF
NA,NA,TRBV21-1,TRBJ2-5,TGTGCCAGCAGCAATGTGCCTAGCGGGGGTAAAGAGACCCAGTACTTC,CASSNVPSGGKETQYF
NA,NA,TRBV5-6,TRBJ2-7,TGTGCCAGCAGCTTGCCCAGGTCCTTGGGCCACGAGCAGTACTTC,CASSLPRSLGHEQYF
NA,NA,TRBV27,TRBJ1-1,TGTGCCAGCAGTTCAGGGTATAGCACTGAAGCTTTCTTT,CASSSGYSTEAFF
TRBD1,NA,TRBV30,TRBJ2-2,TGTGCCTGGAAGGGCAGGGGGATATCCACCGGGGAGCTGTTTTTT,CAWKGRGISTGELFF
NA,NA,TRBV3-1/TRBV3-2,TRBJ2-1,TGTGCCAGCAGCTATAGCGTCAGCTCCTACAATGAGCAGTTCTTC,CASSYSVSSYNEQFF
TRBD1,NA,TRBV11-2,TRBJ2-1,TGTGCCAGCAGCTTTGCGGGACAGGGTTTGGATGAGCAGTTCTTC,CASSFAGQGLDEQFF
NA,NA,TRBV24-1,TRBJ2-5,TGTGCCACCAGTGAAGGGGGAAGTTGGTCGGCCCAGTACTTC,CATSEGGSWSAQYF
TRBD1,NA,TRBV5-1,TRBJ1-4,TGCGCCAGCAGCATCCGGACAGGGAATAATGAAAAACTGTTTTTT,CASSIRTGNNEKLFF
NA,NA,TRBV7-8,TRBJ2-6,TGTGCCAGCAGTGTGCGGGTTAGGGTCCCTGGGGCCAACGTCCTGACTTTC,CASSVRVRVPGANVLTF
NA,NA,TRBV3-1/TRBV3-2,TRBJ2-3,TGTGCCAGCAGCCTCGCGGCCGGCGATACGCAGTATTTT,CASSLAAGDTQYF
NA,NA,TRBV5-4,TRBJ2-6,TGTGCCAGCAGCTTTGGTCCACTCCAGGTCCCCTCTGGGGCCAACGTCCTGACTTTC,CASSFGPLQVPSGANVLTF
NA,NA,TRBV27,TRBJ2-7,TGTGCCAGCAGTTTTGGGCCTCACTACGAGCAGTACTTC,CASSFGPHYEQYF
NA,once,TRBV30,TRBJ1-5,TGTGCCTGGAGTGATCCAGAAATGTATCAGCCCCAGCATTTT,CAWSDPEMYQPQHF
NA,NA,TRBV11-2,TRBJ1-1,TGTGCCAGCAGCGAAGCGACGGTTGAAGCTTTCTTT,CASSEATVEAFF
TRBD1,NA,TRBV29-1,TRBJ1-2,TGCAGCGTCGGACAGGACTATGGCTACACCTTC,CSVGQDYGYTF
NA,NA,TRBV27,TRBJ1-2,TGTGCCAGCCGGGGACTTAACTATGGCTACACCTTC,CASRGLNYGYTF
TRBD1,NA,TRBV18,TRBJ1-5,TGTGCCAGCTCACCACTAGGACAGGGTGGGAGTCAGCCCCAGCATTTT,CASSPLGQGGSQPQHF
TRBD1,NA,TRBV2,TRBJ2-1,TGTGCCAGCAGAAGGGACAGGGGATACTACAATGAGCAGTTCTTC,CASRRDRGYYNEQFF
NA,NA,TRBV13,TRBJ1-5,TGTGCCAGCAGCGCAAGAGGGTTCCAGCCCCAGCATTTT,CASSARGFQPQHF
NA,once,TRBV11-2,TRBJ1-2,TGTGCCAGCAGCTCAGGTTCAGGACAGAGCTATGGCTACACCTTC,CASSSGSGQSYGYTF
NA,NA,TRBV29-1,TRBJ2-1,TGCAGCGTTGCCCCCACTCAAACCGACAATGAGCAGTTCTTC,CSVAPTQTDNEQFF
TRBD1,NA,TRBV30,TRBJ1-1,TGTGCCTGGCGACAGGGGACGGAAGCTTTCTTT,CAWRQGTEAFF
NA,NA,TRBV7-9,TRBJ1-2,TGTGCCAGCAGCTTTCTTTCTAACTATGGCTACACCTTC,CASSFLSNYGYTF
NA,NA,TRBV28,TRBJ1-1,TGTGCCAGCAGCGCGAGGGACACTGAAGCTTTCTTT,CASSARDTEAFF
NA,once,TRBV20-1,TRBJ2-1,TGCAGTGCTAGAGTGGTGAGCGAGCAGTTCTTC,CSARVVSEQFF
NA,NA,TRBV6-1,TRBJ1-2,TGTGCCGTTAGGCAGGGATCAACCCTCTATGGCTACACCTTC,CAVRQGSTLYGYTF
TRBD1,NA,TRBV15,TRBJ1-2,TGTGCCACCAGCAGGACAGGGGATGTGAATGGCTACACCTTC,CATSRTGDVNGYTF
TRBD2,NA,TRBV14,TRBJ2-2,TGTGCCAGCAGCTCAGCGGGAGGGCCCATAGGGGAGCTGTTTTTT,CASSSAGGPIGELFF
NA,once,TRBV19,TRBJ2-2,TGTGCCAGTAGGAGTCGGGTTTTTGAAGCGAGGGGGGAGCTGTTTTTT,CASRSRVFEARGELFF
TRBD2,NA,TRBV9,TRBJ2-7,TGTGCCAGCAGCGCTGGGGCTAGCGGAACCTACGAGCAGTACTTC,CASSAGASGTYEQYF
NA,NA,TRBV5-1,TRBJ2-7,TGCGCCAGCAGCCCCGCGGAGTTCCGGGAGCAGTACTTC,CASSPAEFREQYF
NA,once,TRBV4-2,TRBJ1-1,TGTGCCAGCAGCCAAGAACTGGGGGCGATTGGCACTGAAGCTTTCTTT,CASSQELGAIGTEAFF
NA,NA,TRBV5-5,TRBJ1-2,TGTGCCAGCAGCTTGAGGGAGTTACAGGGAATCGCGAACTATGGCTACACCTTC,CASSLRELQGIANYGYTF
NA,NA,TRBV30,TRBJ1-6,TGTGCCTGGGAAAGGACAGACGGAAATTCACCCCTCCACTTT,CAWERTDGNSPLHF
NA,NA,TRBV10-3,TRBJ1-3,TGTGCCATCAGCGCCGACACCTACTCTGGAAACACCATATATTTT,CAISADTYSGNTIYF
NA,NA,TRBV27,TRBJ2-7,TGTGCCAGCAGGGAGACTAGGATAGCCCACGAGCAGTACTTC,CASRETRIAHEQYF
TRBD1,NA,TRBV2,TRBJ1-1,TGTGCCAGCAGTGACCGGACAGGGGGCATAGCATGGACTGAAGCTTTCTTT,CASSDRTGGIAWTEAFF
TRBD1,NA,TRBV5-1,TRBJ1-1,TGCGCCAGCAGCCGCTGGACAGGGCAGAACACTGAAGCTTTCTTT,CASSRWTGQNTEAFF
TRBD1,NA,TRBV6-6,TRBJ2-7,TGTGCCAGCAGTCATACCCTAGGACAGGGTATTGGGAGCTCCTACGAGCAGTACTTC,CASSHTLGQGIGSSYEQYF
NA,many,TRBV7-2,TRBJ2-7,TGTGCCAGCAGCTTGGTAGCCGACGCTTACGAGCAGTACTTC,CASSLVADAYEQYF
TRBD1,many,TRBV10-3,TRBJ1-1,TGTGCCATCAGTGCCTCCACAGGGGTTGTCACTGAAGCTTTCTTT,CAISASTGVVTEAFF
NA,NA,TRBV27,TRBJ1-1,TGTGCCAGCAGTTACTCGGGGAGGAACACTGAAGCTTTCTTT,CASSYSGRNTEAFF
NA,NA,TRBV6-1,TRBJ2-7,TGTGCCAGCAGTGAGGGGGGTCCCTACGAGCAGTACTTC,CASSEGGPYEQYF
TRBD1,few,TRBV19,TRBJ1-4,TGTGCCAGTACCTCGAGGGGGCAGGGTTATGAAAAACTGTTTTTT,CASTSRGQGYEKLFF
TRBD1,NA,TRBV7-2,TRBJ1-1,TGTGCCAGCAGCTTAAGGTCAGGGGGCTCCACTGAAGCTTTCTTT,CASSLRSGGSTEAFF
TRBD1,few,TRBV28,TRBJ1-5,TGTGCCAGCTCAACAGGGGTCGAGCCCCAGCATTTT,CASSTGVEPQHF
TRBD1,NA,TRBV4-1,TRBJ2-1,TGCGCCAGCAGCCAAGCACGGGACAGTACCTACAATGAGCAGTTCTTC,CASSQARDSTYNEQFF
TRBD2,NA,TRBV30,TRBJ2-1,TGTGCCTCCGACCCTAGCGGGAGCTCCTACAATGAGCAGTTCTTC,CASDPSGSSYNEQFF
TRBD2,NA,TRBV2,TRBJ2-5,TGTGCCAGCAGTACCCAAGCGGGAGCGTCAGAGACCCAGTACTTC,CASSTQAGASETQYF
TRBD2,NA,TRBV12-5,TRBJ2-3,TGTGCTAGTGGTTTGATACTAGCGGGTACCACAGATACGCAGTATTTT,CASGLILAGTTDTQYF
TRBD1,NA,TRBV9,TRBJ2-2,TGTGCCAGCAGCGTATCCTTCAACAGGGGAACTGCCAATAAACCGAACACCGGGGAGCTGTTTTTT,CASSVSFNRGTANKPNTGELFF
TRBD2,NA,TRBV5-1,TRBJ2-3,TGCGCCAGCAGCCCGACTAGCGGGAAAACAGATACGCAGTATTTT,CASSPTSGKTDTQYF
TRBD1,once,TRBV9,TRBJ1-6,TGTGCCAGCAGTAGACAGGGGGCTCATTCACCCCTCCACTTT,CASSRQGAHSPLHF
TRBD2,NA,TRBV5-1,TRBJ2-5,TGCGCCAGCAGTATAGCGGGAGGACAAGAGACCCAGTACTTC,CASSIAGGQETQYF
NA,NA,TRBV25-1,TRBJ1-2,TGTGCCAGCAGGGATTCCCCGGGGAACTATGGCTACACCTTC,CASRDSPGNYGYTF
NA,NA,TRBV2,TRBJ2-1,TGTGCCAGCAGTAGACAGAGCCATGAGCAGTTCTTC,CASSRQSHEQFF
TRBD1,NA,TRBV29-1,TRBJ1-5,TGCAGCGTCGCAGGGGGCCTCAATCAGCCCCAGCATTTT,CSVAGGLNQPQHF